These T cell receptor beta chains were read from a single sample in a study of response to subunit inactivated influenza vaccine. Using its own MiXCR run on the RT-PCR reads, TCRdb lists one record per CDR3 protein. The sample has about 480,000 distinct CDR3 sequences; 25% are singletons. The sample here was CD4+ T cells sorted from PBMCs, taken 4 to 6 days after vaccination. These receptors all stem from a middle-aged man who received an inactivated influenza vaccine. The CDR3 runs from the conserved cysteine through the conserved F or W. Fields, in order: clone size, V gene, D gene, J gene, CDR3 protein, CDR3 DNA. A D gene is named only where the DNA matches it firmly. Size values are once, few and many counts, or a class for expanded clones, and some rows have none.

clone_size: few; v_call: TRBV19; d_call: TRBD1; j_call: TRBJ1-5; cdr3_aa: CASSNRGLNQPQHF; cdr3_nt: TGTGCCAGTAGTAACAGGGGACTCAATCAGCCCCAGCATTTT
clone_size: once; v_call: TRBV7-9; d_call: -; j_call: TRBJ2-2; cdr3_aa: CASTIRGTGELFF; cdr3_nt: TGTGCCAGCACAATCAGGGGCACCGGGGAGCTGTTTTTT
clone_size: few; v_call: TRBV4-2; d_call: TRBD1; j_call: TRBJ2-7; cdr3_aa: CASSHRGTGTDGQYF; cdr3_nt: TGTGCCAGCAGCCATCGGGGGACAGGCACCGACGGGCAGTACTTC
clone_size: few; v_call: TRBV12-3/TRBV12-4; d_call: TRBD2; j_call: TRBJ2-1; cdr3_aa: CASSTSGSSFNEQFF; cdr3_nt: TGTGCCAGCAGTACTAGCGGGAGTAGTTTTAATGAGCAGTTCTTC
clone_size: -; v_call: TRBV12-3/TRBV12-4; d_call: TRBD2; j_call: TRBJ2-1; cdr3_aa: CASSISGRLYNEQFF; cdr3_nt: TGTGCCAGCAGTATCAGCGGGAGGCTCTACAATGAGCAGTTCTTC
clone_size: -; v_call: TRBV7-2; d_call: TRBD2; j_call: TRBJ2-1; cdr3_aa: CASSLTRLAVEQFF; cdr3_nt: TGTGCCAGCAGCTTGACACGACTAGCAGTTGAGCAGTTCTTC
clone_size: -; v_call: TRBV7-2; d_call: -; j_call: TRBJ2-5; cdr3_aa: CASSPQGRWETQYF; cdr3_nt: TGTGCCAGCAGCCCACAGGGAAGATGGGAGACCCAGTACTTC
clone_size: -; v_call: TRBV20-1; d_call: -; j_call: TRBJ1-1; cdr3_aa: CSARDPGGTTEAFF; cdr3_nt: TGCAGTGCTAGAGATCCTGGGGGCACCACTGAAGCTTTCTTT
clone_size: -; v_call: TRBV4-1; d_call: TRBD1; j_call: TRBJ2-2; cdr3_aa: CASSQLKTGWGTGELFF; cdr3_nt: TGCGCCAGCAGCCAATTAAAGACAGGGTGGGGCACCGGGGAGCTGTTTTTT
clone_size: -; v_call: TRBV15; d_call: -; j_call: TRBJ2-5; cdr3_aa: CATSRDQGETQYF; cdr3_nt: TGTGCCACCAGCAGAGACCAGGGAGAGACCCAGTACTTC